The rows below give T cell receptor beta chains drawn from one sample of a study of blood T cell repertoires in COVID-19. The repertoire was sequenced with immunoSEQ multiplex PCR; TCRdb's copy has only in-frame clones and lacks some. The sample holds a few hundred thousand clones, 80% to 90% seen once. Source material: peripheral blood. All receptors derive from a man in his forties or fifties with acute or convalescent COVID-19. Both conserved end residues are part of each CDR3. Each record gives: V gene, clone size, CDR3 length, J gene, D gene, CDR3 DNA, CDR3 protein. The D gene is left open where the match is weak. Clone size, where shown, is once, few, many, or a class for clones that have expanded.

TRBV7-9,NA,18,TRBJ2-7,TRBD2,TGTGCCAGCAGCTTTGGGTCTAGCGGGAGGGGAACCCCCAACGAGCAGTACTTC,CASSFGSSGRGTPNEQYF
TRBV7-3,NA,15,TRBJ2-5,TRBD2,TGTGCCAGCAGCCGAAGCGGGGGGGTCCGAGAGACCCAGTACTTC,CASSRSGGVRETQYF
TRBV4-1,once,14,TRBJ2-7,NA,TGCGCCAGCAGCCGAGTCGGCGGAACCTACGAGCAGTACTTC,CASSRVGGTYEQYF
TRBV7-3,NA,15,TRBJ1-1,NA,TGTGCCAGCAGCTTAACCAGGGGCTTGAACACTGAAGCTTTCTTT,CASSLTRGLNTEAFF
TRBV28,NA,17,TRBJ1-5,NA,TGTGCCAGCAGTTCGGCGCCCGGGGTGTACGGCAATCAGCCCCAGCATTTT,CASSSAPGVYGNQPQHF
TRBV14,NA,16,TRBJ1-2,TRBD1,TGTGCCAGCAGCCAAGATCTTGGGGACAGAAACTATGGCTACACCTTC,CASSQDLGDRNYGYTF
TRBV7-9,NA,14,TRBJ2-7,NA,TGTGCCAGCAGTAATACAGGGCATTATGGCGAGCAGTACTTC,CASSNTGHYGEQYF
TRBV28,NA,15,TRBJ1-1,TRBD1,TGTGCCAGCAGCCGACCCGGGACAGGGTCCACTGAAGCTTTCTTT,CASSRPGTGSTEAFF
TRBV21-1,NA,19,TRBJ1-5,NA,TGTGCCAGCAGCCCAAGGGACAGGGGGAGGGGGTATAGCAATCAGCCCCAGCATTTT,CASSPRDRGRGYSNQPQHF
TRBV14,NA,15,TRBJ2-2,NA,TGTGCCAGCAGTGACATGAGGGTTTCAACCGGGGAGCTGTTTTTT,CASSDMRVSTGELFF
TRBV27,NA,18,TRBJ2-5,TRBD2,TGTGCCAGCAGTTCCGCTTCTAGCGGGAGGACGTTCGGGGAGACCCAGTACTTC,CASSSASSGRTFGETQYF
TRBV4-1,NA,14,TRBJ2-5,TRBD1,TGCGCCAGCATTCAAGGGCCAGGGGGAGAGACCCAGTACTTC,CASIQGPGGETQYF
TRBV6-5,NA,13,TRBJ1-3,NA,TGTGCCAGCAGTTCTGGTCTCGGGAGCACCATATATTTT,CASSSGLGSTIYF
TRBV30,NA,12,TRBJ1-2,NA,TGTGCCTGGAGTGTATTCAGGGATGGCTACACCTTC,CAWSVFRDGYTF
TRBV11-2,once,20,TRBJ1-5,TRBD1,TGTGCCAGCAGCTTAGATCGGGTGGGACAGGGTAGAAGGAGCAATCAGCCCCAGCATTTT,CASSLDRVGQGRRSNQPQHF
TRBV5-1,NA,13,TRBJ1-1,NA,TGCGCCAGCAGCAGCGGGGTGGGTACTGAAGCTTTCTTT,CASSSGVGTEAFF
TRBV9,NA,15,TRBJ2-7,TRBD2,TGTGCCAGCAGCCCGCGACTAGCGGGGCTGTACGAGCAGTACTTC,CASSPRLAGLYEQYF
TRBV15,few,14,TRBJ1-2,NA,TGTGCCACCAGCAGAGGAAACAGAGACTATGGCTACACCTTC,CATSRGNRDYGYTF
TRBV7-8,NA,15,TRBJ1-3,TRBD1,TGTGCCAGCAGCCCCCCCGGACAGGCTGGAAACACCATATATTTT,CASSPPGQAGNTIYF
TRBV12-3/TRBV12-4,NA,12,TRBJ2-1,NA,TGTGCCAGCAGCCGAACAAGCAATGAGCAGTTCTTC,CASSRTSNEQFF